These 9 T cell receptor beta chains share one sample of origin, sequenced in a study of breast tumors, draining lymph nodes, adjacent tissues. TCRdb reprocessed the multiplex PCR reads with MiXCR, giving one entry per CDR3 protein. There are more than 85,000 distinct CDR3 sequences in the sample; around 20% occur only once, and approximately 1.2% lies in the top ten. The lymph nodes were axillary draining lymph nodes from breast cancer patients. The sample comprised axillary lymph node tissue. The source is a female donor with breast cancer. Some clones in this sample may be carry-over from other donors' samples.

This sequence joins TRBV12-3 or TRBV12-4 and TRBJ1-1, with a possible D match to TRBD1 (6 bases). V lost 2 bases, J lost 5 bases, and 9 bases lay in between. The CDR3 consists of 13 residues. The chain's CDR3 is CASSLNRATEAFF. Here the CDR3 DNA reads TGTGCCAGCAGTTTAAACAGGGCAACTGAAGCTTTCTTT.

In this sample, this clonotype turned up many times. This chain joins TRBV20-1 and TRBJ2-1; the match to TRBD1 covers 7 bases. V lost 3 bases and J lost 5; bases outside the gene matches: 10. The CDR3 runs to 15 residues. Germline V CDR1 and CDR2: DFQATT, SNEGSKA (reference sequence). CDR3 bases: TGCAGTGCTAGCACTACAGGGGTGCTCCACAATGAGCAGTTCTTC. Translation: CSASTTGVLHNEQFF.

The table lists this clonotype with many counts. CDR3 in DNA: TGTGCCAGCAGACCCCCTCTAGCGGGGTCCTACGAGCAGTACTTC. Translating it yields CASRPPLAGSYEQYF. The V and J genes are TRBV6-5 and TRBJ2-7, with TRBD2 matching 9 bases. Germline CDR1 and CDR2: MNHEY and SVGAGI. The CDR3 spans 15 residues. Losses at the gene ends were 6 bases for V and 1 base for J; bases not matched to a gene: 7.

This clonotype was detected many times. The junction departs from the called germline gene at one end, perhaps through a read error. The chain combines TRBV7-7 with TRBJ2-1; D is uncertain. This CDR3 is built from 13 residues. Germline V gene sequence: CDR1 SSHAT, CDR2 FNYEAQ (reference sequence). CDR3 DNA sequence: TGTGCCAACAGCTTACTACTGACCCATGAGCAGTTCTTC. This encodes CANSLLLTHEQFF.

A note on this clonotype: Since a much larger clone is just one base distant, this may be a read error. The chain joins TRBV5-6 to TRBJ2-1; 9 nucleotides match TRBD1. This CDR3 is built from 13 residues. V lost 6 bases and J lost 9; bases outside the gene matches: 7. Germline V CDR1 and CDR2: SGHDT, YYEEEE. The CDR3 nucleotides are TGTGCCAGCACCGGGACAGGGTCCGCTGAGCAGTTCTTC. It yields the protein CASTGTGSAEQFF.

This clonotype has a count of ten or more. V usage is TRBV20-1 and J usage is TRBJ1-2; TRBD1 might be the D (5 bases). The V end lost 3 bases, the J end lost 6 bases, and 20 bases lay between the germline ends. The CDR3 sequence is 15 residues long. Germline CDR1 is DFQATT and CDR2 is SNEGSKA (reference sequence). The CDR3: CSASQGPGNLDGYTF. CDR3 DNA: TGCAGTGCTAGCCAGGGCCCAGGGAACCTCGATGGCTACACCTTC.

This clonotype was counted ten times or more. The gene calls are TRBV5-5 and TRBJ1-2; tentatively, D is TRBD1 (5 bases). The CDR3 totals 15 residues. Germline CDR1 SGHKS, CDR2 YYEKEE (reference sequence). Trimming removed 0 bases from V and 3 bases from J, with 12 bases in between. CDR3 amino acids: CASSLGWGLDYGYTF. The CDR3 DNA is TGTGCCAGCAGCTTGGGATGGGGGTTGGACTATGGCTACACCTTC. The full variable domain, completed using reference TRBV5-5 and TRBJ1-2, is DAGVTQSPTHLIKTRGQQVTLRCSPISGHKSVSWYQQVLGQGPQFIFQYYEKEERGRGNFPDRFSARQFPNYSSELNVNALLLGDSALYLCASSLGWGLDYGYTFGSGTRLTVV.

This clonotype was detected many times. The chain recombines TRBV27 with TRBJ2-2, with TRBD1 as a possible D gene (6 bases). Germline V lookup: CDR1 MNHEY, CDR2 SMNVEV (reference sequence). The V end lost 8 bases, the J end lost 2 bases, and 18 bases lay between the germline ends. This CDR3 comprises 16 residues. The CDR3 DNA is TGTGCCAGCGGAGTTCGAGGACAGACTAACACCGGGGAGCTGTTTTTT. Its protein product is CASGVRGQTNTGELFF.

This clonotype was counted ten times or more. The chain is built from TRBV5-1 and TRBJ1-2; D not resolved. Germline values: CDR1 SGHRS, CDR2 YFSETQ. This CDR3 spans 14 amino acids. The V end was cut by 3 bases, the J end by 2 bases, with 11 bases between. The CDR3 nucleotides read TGCGCCAGCAGCTCCCAGGACGGAAACTATGGCTACACCTTC. This codes for CASSSQDGNYGYTF.